A single TCR beta chain is shown here with its context. Its antigen remains unknown. This CDR3 is built from 16 residues. CDR1 DFQATT and CDR2 SNEGSKA come from the germline V gene (reference sequence). Between the trimmed V and J ends, which lost 6 bases and 2 bases, there was a span of 21 bases. This entry belongs to a study of T cell repertoires in cytomegalovirus infection. General observations from the study: It was HLA-C-restricted CMV-specific TCR beta clonotypes that dominated the response ex vivo.

One entry per CDR3 protein results from TCRdb running MiXCR on the reads. Of around 530,000 distinct CDR3 sequences detected, roughly 29% appear once; the ten largest clones hold about 13%. This sequence joins TRBV20-1 and TRBJ2-3; perhaps TRBD2 as D (5 bases). Sequenced sample: PBMCs. The origin of this receptor is a human donor in good health (CMV status not recorded). Some clones in this sample may be carry-over from other donors' samples. The CDR3 loop is CSALEIGGFSTDTQYF. In nucleotides, the CDR3 is TGCAGTGCCTTAGAGATTGGCGGGTTCTCCACAGATACGCAGTATTTT.